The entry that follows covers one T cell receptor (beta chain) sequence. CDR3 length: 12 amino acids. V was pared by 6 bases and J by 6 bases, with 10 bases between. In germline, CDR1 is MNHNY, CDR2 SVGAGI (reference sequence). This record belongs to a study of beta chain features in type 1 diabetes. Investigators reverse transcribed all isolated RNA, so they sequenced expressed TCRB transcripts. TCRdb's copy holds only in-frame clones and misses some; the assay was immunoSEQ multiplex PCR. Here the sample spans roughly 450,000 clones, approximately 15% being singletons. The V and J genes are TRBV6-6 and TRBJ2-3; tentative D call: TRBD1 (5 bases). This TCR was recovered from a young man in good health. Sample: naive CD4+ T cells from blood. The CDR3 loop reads CASSPGMDTQYF. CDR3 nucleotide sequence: TGTGCCAGCAGCCCAGGGATGGATACGCAGTATTTT.